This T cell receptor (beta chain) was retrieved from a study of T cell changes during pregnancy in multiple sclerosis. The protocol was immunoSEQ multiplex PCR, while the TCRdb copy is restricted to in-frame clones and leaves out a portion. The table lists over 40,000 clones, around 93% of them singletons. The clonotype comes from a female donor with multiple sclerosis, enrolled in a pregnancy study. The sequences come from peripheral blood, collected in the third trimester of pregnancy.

The CDR3: CASSQDEFTNYGYTF. CDR3 bases: TGTGCCAGCAGCCAAGATGAGTTTACTAACTATGGCTACACCTTC. The rearrangement links TRBV14 to TRBJ1-2; D unresolved. Deletions cut 0 bases from V and 0 bases from J, with 8 bases between. The CDR3 extends over 15 amino acids. Per the germline V gene, CDR1 is SGHDN and CDR2 is FVKESK.